A selection of T cell receptor beta chains follows, all from one sample in a study of siplizumab effects on memory and regulatory T cells. Here immunoSEQ multiplex PCR was the method, and the copy in TCRdb shows in-frame clones only, minus some. The repertoire holds roughly 120,000 clones, with about 94% as singletons. The sequencing input was non-Treg CD4+ T cells sorted from blood. These receptors were obtained from a human donor in good health. Both conserved end residues are part of each CDR3. A D gene is named only where the DNA matches it firmly. A row's size may be missing; if present it is once, few, many or a size class.

TRBJ2-3 . TRBD2 TRBV11-2 CASSRGGRHTDTQYF TGTGCCAGCAGCCGGGGGGGCCGGCACACAGATACGCAGTATTTT
TRBJ1-6 . . TRBV5-8 CASSLRPRQGSPLHF TGTGCCAGCAGCTTGCGACCGCGCCAAGGTTCACCCCTCCACTTT
TRBJ1-2 . . TRBV6-5 CASSYSAFGYTF TGTGCCAGCAGTTACTCGGCTTTTGGCTACACCTTC
TRBJ1-1 . TRBD1 TRBV6-1 CASSVDRGHSTEAFF TGTGCCAGCAGTGTAGACAGGGGGCACTCCACTGAAGCTTTCTTT
TRBJ1-4 . . TRBV25-1 CASSGIGQSNEKLFF TGTGCCAGCAGTGGGATAGGACAATCTAATGAAAAACTGTTTTTT
TRBJ1-3 . TRBD1 TRBV5-1 CASSFGQGESGNTIYF TGCGCCAGCAGCTTTGGACAGGGGGAATCTGGAAACACCATATATTTT
TRBJ1-5 once . TRBV10-3 CAISEGLKGSQPQHF TGTGCCATCAGTGAGGGTCTAAAGGGGAGTCAGCCCCAGCATTTT
TRBJ2-7 . TRBD1 TRBV28 CASSLGDRGGEQYF TGTGCCAGCAGTTTGGGGGACAGGGGAGGCGAGCAGTACTTC
TRBJ2-5 . . TRBV4-1 CASSQIPGTGPVQETQYF TGCGCCAGCAGCCAAATACCCGGGACGGGCCCAGTCCAAGAGACCCAGTACTTC
TRBJ2-1 . . TRBV25-1 CASSEYRGNNEQFF TGTGCCAGCAGTGAATATCGGGGAAACAATGAGCAGTTCTTC
TRBJ1-2 . TRBD1 TRBV5-1 CASSVGGQGPGYTF TGCGCCAGCAGCGTTGGGGGACAGGGGCCTGGCTACACCTTC
TRBJ1-5 . . TRBV12-5 CASGLSPRGRQPQHF TGTGCTAGTGGTTTGTCCCCCCGGGGCCGTCAGCCCCAGCATTTT
TRBJ1-4 . TRBD1 TRBV5-1 CASSRDRSAHEKLFF TGCGCCAGCAGCAGGGACAGGAGCGCCCATGAAAAACTGTTTTTT
TRBJ1-3 . . TRBV27 CASSLKQHPGNTIYF TGTGCCAGCAGTTTAAAGCAGCACCCTGGAAACACCATATATTTT
TRBJ1-1 . TRBD1 TRBV6-5 CASSATGEAEAFF TGTGCCAGCAGTGCAACAGGGGAGGCTGAAGCTTTCTTT
TRBJ2-2 . . TRBV7-9 CASSFFGHLNTGELFF TGTGCCAGCAGCTTTTTCGGGCACTTGAACACCGGGGAGCTGTTTTTT
TRBJ2-2 once . TRBV11-3 CASSLQGSTGELFF TGTGCCAGCAGCCTACAGGGCTCCACCGGGGAGCTGTTTTTT
TRBJ2-7 . . TRBV7-8 CASSLEEGRWEQYF TGTGCCAGCAGCTTAGAGGAGGGCAGGTGGGAGCAGTACTTC
TRBJ2-5 . TRBD2 TRBV4-2 CASSQASGGAGETQYF TGTGCCAGCAGCCAAGCAAGCGGGGGGGCCGGGGAGACCCAGTACTTC
TRBJ1-2 . . TRBV27 CASRRSGGSYGYTF TGTGCCAGCAGACGATCCGGGGGGAGCTATGGCTACACCTTC
TRBJ1-1 . . TRBV6-6 CVVSGGEAFF TGTGTCGTGTCCGGAGGTGAAGCTTTCTTT
TRBJ2-3 . . TRBV29-1 CSVGQTSTDTQYF TGCAGCGTTGGGCAGACCAGCACAGATACGCAGTATTTT
TRBJ1-1 . TRBD1 TRBV19 CASLTGSNTEAFF TGTGCCAGCCTGACAGGGTCGAACACTGAAGCTTTCTTT
TRBJ1-1 . . TRBV18 CASSRGSQDTEAFF TGTGCCAGCTCACGAGGGTCCCAAGACACTGAAGCTTTCTTT